The T cell receptor (beta chain) described here comes from a study of response to subunit inactivated influenza vaccine. The sample holds a few counts of this clonotype. This CDR3 comprises 15 residues. Germline loops: CDR1 PRHDT, CDR2 FYEKMQ (reference sequence). V shed 3 bases, J shed 2 bases, and the junction held 4 bases outside the gene matches. TCRdb re-analysed the RT-PCR reads in MiXCR, keeping a single row per CDR3 protein. The sample lists roughly 780,000 distinct CDR3 sequences; about 18% were seen once. The material was PBMCs from blood, obtained around 5 days after vaccination. This TCR was sampled from a man aged 45-60 years who received an inactivated influenza vaccine. This chain links TRBV13 with TRBJ2-1, with TRBD2 matching 7 bases. The CDR3 region has the DNA TGTGCCAGCAGCTTTTTTGCGGGAGCCTACAATGAGCAGTTCTTC. It codes for CASSFFAGAYNEQFF. Looking up the rest from reference TRBV13 and TRBJ2-1 gives the full variable domain: AAGVIQSPRHLIKEKRETATLKCYPIPRHDTVYWYQQGPGQDPQFLISFYEKMQSDKGSIPDRFSAQQFSDYHSELNMSSLELGDSALYFCASSFFAGAYNEQFFGPGTRLTVL.